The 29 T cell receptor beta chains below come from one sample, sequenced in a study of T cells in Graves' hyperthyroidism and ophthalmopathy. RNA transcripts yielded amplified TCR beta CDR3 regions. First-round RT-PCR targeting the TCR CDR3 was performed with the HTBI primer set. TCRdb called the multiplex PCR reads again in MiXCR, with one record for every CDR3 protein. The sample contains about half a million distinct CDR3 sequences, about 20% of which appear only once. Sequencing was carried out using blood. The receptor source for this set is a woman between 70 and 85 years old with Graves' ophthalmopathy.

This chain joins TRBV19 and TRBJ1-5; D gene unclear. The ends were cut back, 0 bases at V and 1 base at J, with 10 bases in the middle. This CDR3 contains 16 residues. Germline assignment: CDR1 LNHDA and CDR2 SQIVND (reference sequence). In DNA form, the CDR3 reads TGTGCCAGTAGTATAGATCGTGTGCAAAGCAATCAGCCCCAGCATTTT. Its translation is CASSIDRVQSNQPQHF.

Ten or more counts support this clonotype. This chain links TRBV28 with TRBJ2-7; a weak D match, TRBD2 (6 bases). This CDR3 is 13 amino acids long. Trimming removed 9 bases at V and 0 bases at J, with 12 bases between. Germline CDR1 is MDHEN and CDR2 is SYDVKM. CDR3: CASGAGSSYEQYF. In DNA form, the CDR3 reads TGTGCCAGTGGGGCGGGGAGCTCCTACGAGCAGTACTTC.

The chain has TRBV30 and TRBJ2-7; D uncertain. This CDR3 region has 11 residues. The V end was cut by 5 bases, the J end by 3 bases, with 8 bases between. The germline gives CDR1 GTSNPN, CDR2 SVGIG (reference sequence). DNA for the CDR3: TGTGCCTGGGGAGACAACTACGAGCAGTACTTC. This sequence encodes CAWGDNYEQYF.

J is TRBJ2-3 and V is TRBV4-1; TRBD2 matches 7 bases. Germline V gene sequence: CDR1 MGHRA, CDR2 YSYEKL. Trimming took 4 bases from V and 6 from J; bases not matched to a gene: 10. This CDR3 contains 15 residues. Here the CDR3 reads CASSPGRGVIDTQYF. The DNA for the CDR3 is TGCGCCAGCAGCCCGGGCCGGGGGGTAATCGATACGCAGTATTTT.

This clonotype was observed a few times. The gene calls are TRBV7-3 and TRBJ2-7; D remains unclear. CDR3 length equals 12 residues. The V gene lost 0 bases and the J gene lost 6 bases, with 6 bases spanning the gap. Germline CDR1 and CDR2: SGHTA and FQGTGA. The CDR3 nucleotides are TGTGCCAGCAGCTTAACAGGGCGCGAGCAGTACTTC. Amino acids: CASSLTGREQYF.

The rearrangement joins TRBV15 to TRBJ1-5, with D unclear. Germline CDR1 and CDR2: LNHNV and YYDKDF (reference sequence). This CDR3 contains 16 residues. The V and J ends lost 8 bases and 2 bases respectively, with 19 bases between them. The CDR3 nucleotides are TGTGCCACCCGAAATGGTTACGGAGACGGCAATCAGCCCCAGCATTTT. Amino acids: CATRNGYGDGNQPQHF.

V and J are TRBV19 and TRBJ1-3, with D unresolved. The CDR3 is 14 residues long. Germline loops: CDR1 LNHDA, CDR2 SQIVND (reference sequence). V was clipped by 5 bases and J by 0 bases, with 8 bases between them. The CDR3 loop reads CASSQGSSGNTIYF. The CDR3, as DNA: TGTGCCAGTAGTCAAGGGAGCTCTGGAAACACCATATATTTT.

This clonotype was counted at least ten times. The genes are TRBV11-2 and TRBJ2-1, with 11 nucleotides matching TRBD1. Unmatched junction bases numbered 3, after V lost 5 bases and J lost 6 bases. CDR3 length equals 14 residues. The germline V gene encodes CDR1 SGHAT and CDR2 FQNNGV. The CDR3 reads CASSPGTGGNEQFF. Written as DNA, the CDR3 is TGTGCCAGCAGCCCTGGGACAGGGGGCAATGAGCAGTTCTTC. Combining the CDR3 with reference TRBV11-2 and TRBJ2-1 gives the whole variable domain EAGVAQSPRYKIIEKRQSVAFWCNPISGHATLYWYQQILGQGPKLLIQFQNNGVVDDSQLPKDRFSAERLKGVDSTLKIQPAKLEDSAVYLCASSPGTGGNEQFFGPGTRLTVL.

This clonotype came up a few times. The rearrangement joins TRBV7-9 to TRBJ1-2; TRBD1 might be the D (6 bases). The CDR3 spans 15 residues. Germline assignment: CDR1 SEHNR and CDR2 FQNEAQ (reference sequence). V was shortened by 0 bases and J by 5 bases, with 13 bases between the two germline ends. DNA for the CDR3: TGTGCCAGCAGCTTAGCAGGGGGACCGCAATATGGCTACACCTTC. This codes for CASSLAGGPQYGYTF.

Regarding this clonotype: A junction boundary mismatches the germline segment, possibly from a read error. CDR3 DNA: TGCGCCAGCAGCCAAGATTTAGGGCAGTCGAACACTGAAGCTTTCTTT. Translated, it gives CASSQDLGQSNTEAFF. The rearrangement joins TRBV3-1 to TRBJ1-1; D gene unclear. The CDR3 has 16 residues. Germline CDR1 is LGHDT and CDR2 is YNNKEL (reference sequence).

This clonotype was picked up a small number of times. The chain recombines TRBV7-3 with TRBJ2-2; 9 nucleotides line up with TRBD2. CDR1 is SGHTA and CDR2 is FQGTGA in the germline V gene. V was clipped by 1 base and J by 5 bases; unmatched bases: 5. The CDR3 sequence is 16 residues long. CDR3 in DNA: TGTGCCAGCAGCTTAAATAGCGGGAGTGGGACCGGGGAGCTGTTTTTT. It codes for CASSLNSGSGTGELFF.

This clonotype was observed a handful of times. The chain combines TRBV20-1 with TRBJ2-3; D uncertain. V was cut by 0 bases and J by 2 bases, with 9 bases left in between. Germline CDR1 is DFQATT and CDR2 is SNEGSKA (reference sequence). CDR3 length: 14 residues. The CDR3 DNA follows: TGCAGTGCTAGAGACCTCCGACTCACAGATACGCAGTATTTT. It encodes CSARDLRLTDTQYF.

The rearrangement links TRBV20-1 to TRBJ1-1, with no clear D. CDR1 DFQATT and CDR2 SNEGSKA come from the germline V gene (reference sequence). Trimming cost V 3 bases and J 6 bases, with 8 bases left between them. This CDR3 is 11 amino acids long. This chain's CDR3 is CSASLDAEAFF. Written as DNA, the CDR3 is TGCAGTGCTAGCCTCGACGCTGAAGCTTTCTTT.

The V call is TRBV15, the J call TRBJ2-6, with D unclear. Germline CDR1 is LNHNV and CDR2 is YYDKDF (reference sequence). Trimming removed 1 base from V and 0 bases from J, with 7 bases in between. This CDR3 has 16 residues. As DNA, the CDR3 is TGTGCCACCAGCAGAGGATGGGGCTCTGGGGCCAACGTCCTGACTTTC. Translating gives CATSRGWGSGANVLTF.

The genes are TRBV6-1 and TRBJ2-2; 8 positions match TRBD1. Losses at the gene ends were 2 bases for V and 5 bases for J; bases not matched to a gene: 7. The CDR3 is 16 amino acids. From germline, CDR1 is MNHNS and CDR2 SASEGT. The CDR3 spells CASSEPRTGRTGELFF. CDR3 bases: TGTGCCAGCAGTGAACCTAGGACAGGGAGGACCGGGGAGCTGTTTTTT.

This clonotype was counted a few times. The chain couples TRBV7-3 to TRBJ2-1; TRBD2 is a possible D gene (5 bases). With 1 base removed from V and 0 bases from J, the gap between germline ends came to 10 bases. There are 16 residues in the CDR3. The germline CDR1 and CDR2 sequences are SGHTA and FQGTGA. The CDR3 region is CASSLNSGSSYNEQFF. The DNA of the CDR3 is TGTGCCAGCAGCTTAAACAGCGGAAGCTCCTACAATGAGCAGTTCTTC.

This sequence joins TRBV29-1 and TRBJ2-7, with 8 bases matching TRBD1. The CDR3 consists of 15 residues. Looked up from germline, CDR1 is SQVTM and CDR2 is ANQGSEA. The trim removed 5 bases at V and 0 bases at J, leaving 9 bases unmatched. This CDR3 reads CSVTGQGASSYEQYF. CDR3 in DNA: TGCAGCGTTACGGGTCAGGGGGCAAGCTCCTACGAGCAGTACTTC.

The CDR3 region is CASSYGSGARETQYF. The CDR3 DNA is TGTGCCAGCAGTTACGGTTCCGGGGCTCGGGAGACCCAGTACTTC. The genes are TRBV6-6 and TRBJ2-5; the D call may be TRBD1 or TRBD2 (5 bases each). Trimming pared 2 bases from V and 5 bases from J, leaving 15 bases between. This CDR3 has 15 amino acids. Germline CDR1 and CDR2: MNHNY and SVGAGI (reference sequence).

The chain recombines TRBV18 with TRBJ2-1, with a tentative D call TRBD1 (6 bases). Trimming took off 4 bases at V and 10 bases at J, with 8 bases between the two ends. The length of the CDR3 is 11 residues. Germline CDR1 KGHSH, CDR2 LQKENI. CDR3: CASSRDREQFF. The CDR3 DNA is TGTGCCAGCTCACGAGACAGGGAGCAGTTCTTC.

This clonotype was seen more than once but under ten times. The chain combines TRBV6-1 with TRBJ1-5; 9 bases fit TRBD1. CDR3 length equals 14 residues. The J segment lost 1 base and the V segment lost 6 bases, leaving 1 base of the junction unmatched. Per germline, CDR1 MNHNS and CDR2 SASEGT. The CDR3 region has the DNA TGTGCCAGCAGGGGGACAGGGAGCAATCAGCCCCAGCATTTT. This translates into CASRGTGSNQPQHF.

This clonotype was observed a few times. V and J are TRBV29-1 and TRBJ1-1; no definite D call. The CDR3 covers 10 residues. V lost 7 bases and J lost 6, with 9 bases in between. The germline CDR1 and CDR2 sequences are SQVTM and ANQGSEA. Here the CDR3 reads CSARTPEAFF. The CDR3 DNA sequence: TGCAGCGCCCGGACGCCTGAAGCTTTCTTT.

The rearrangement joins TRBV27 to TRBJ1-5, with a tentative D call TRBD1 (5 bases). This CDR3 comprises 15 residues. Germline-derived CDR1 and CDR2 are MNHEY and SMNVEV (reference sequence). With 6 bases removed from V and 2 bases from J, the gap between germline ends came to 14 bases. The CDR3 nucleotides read TGTGCCAGCAGGAGCAGGGTTTATGGCAATCAGCCCCAGCATTTT. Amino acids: CASRSRVYGNQPQHF.

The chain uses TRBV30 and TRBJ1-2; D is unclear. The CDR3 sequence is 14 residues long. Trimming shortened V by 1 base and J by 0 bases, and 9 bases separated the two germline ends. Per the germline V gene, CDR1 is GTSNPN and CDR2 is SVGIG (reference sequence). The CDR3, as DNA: TGTGCCTGGAGTGCCACGTTAGCTAACTATGGCTACACCTTC. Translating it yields CAWSATLANYGYTF.

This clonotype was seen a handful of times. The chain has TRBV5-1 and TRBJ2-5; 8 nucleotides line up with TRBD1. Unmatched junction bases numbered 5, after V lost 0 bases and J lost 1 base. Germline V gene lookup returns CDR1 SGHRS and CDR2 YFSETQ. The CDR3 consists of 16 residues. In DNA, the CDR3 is TGCGCCAGCAGCTTGGGGGACAGGAGCCTCCAAGAGACCCAGTACTTC. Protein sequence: CASSLGDRSLQETQYF.

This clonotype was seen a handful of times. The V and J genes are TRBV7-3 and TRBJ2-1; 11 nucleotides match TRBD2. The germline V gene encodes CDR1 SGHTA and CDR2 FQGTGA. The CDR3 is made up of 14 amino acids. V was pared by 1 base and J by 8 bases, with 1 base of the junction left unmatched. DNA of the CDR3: TGTGCCAGCAGCTTAAAACTAGCGGGAGATGAGCAGTTCTTC. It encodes CASSLKLAGDEQFF.

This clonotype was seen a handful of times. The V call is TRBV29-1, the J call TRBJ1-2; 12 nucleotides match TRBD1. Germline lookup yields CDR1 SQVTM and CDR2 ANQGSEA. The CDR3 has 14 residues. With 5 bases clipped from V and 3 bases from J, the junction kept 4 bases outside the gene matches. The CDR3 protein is CSVSGTGGDYGYTF. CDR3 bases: TGCAGCGTTTCCGGGACAGGGGGCGACTATGGCTACACCTTC.

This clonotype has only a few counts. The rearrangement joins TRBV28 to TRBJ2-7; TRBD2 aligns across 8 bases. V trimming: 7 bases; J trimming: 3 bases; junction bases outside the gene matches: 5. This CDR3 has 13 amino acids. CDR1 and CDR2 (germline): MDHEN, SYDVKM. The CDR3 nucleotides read TGTGCCAGCAACATAGCGGGAATCTACGAGCAGTACTTC. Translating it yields CASNIAGIYEQYF.

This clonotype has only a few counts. CDR3 sequence (DNA): TGCAGTGCTAGAGCCGGGACAGGGGACTATGGCTACACCTTC. It codes for CSARAGTGDYGYTF. The chain recombines TRBV20-1 with TRBJ1-2, with 10 bases matching TRBD1. Germline CDR1 is DFQATT and CDR2 is SNEGSKA (reference sequence). The length of the CDR3 is 14 residues. V shed 1 base and J 3 bases; nucleotides not matched to a gene: 2.

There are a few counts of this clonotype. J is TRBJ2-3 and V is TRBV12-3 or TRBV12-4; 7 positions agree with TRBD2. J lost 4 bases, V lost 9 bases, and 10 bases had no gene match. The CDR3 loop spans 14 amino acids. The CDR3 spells CASRTSVNPDTQYF. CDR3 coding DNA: TGTGCCAGTCGGACTAGTGTAAATCCAGATACGCAGTATTTT.